The clone carrying this TCR beta chain was detected once. Its specificity is not known. The primer mix had 60 Vbeta and 13 Jbeta primers. TCRdb's table, derived via immunoSEQ multiplex PCR, lists solely in-frame clones and lacks some. Of 100,000 to 120,000 clones in the sample, 65% to 90% were seen once. The data originate from a study of cytomegalovirus exposure and HLA in healthy donors. Broader study findings: In a later analysis, TCR beta V- and J-gene trimming showed a link to a missense DCLRE1C variant. Upon later analysis, HLA-associated TCR beta chains proved more clonally expanded than other, equally common chains. Accounts indicate the classifier identified cytomegalovirus status with strong specificity and sensitivity.

The source material was PBMCs. This TCR derives from a man younger than 40 in good health and CMV-seropositive.

In DNA, the CDR3 is TGTGCCAGCAGCTTGCGGACAATCAGAGAGTCGGGCTATGGCTACACCTTC. This sequence encodes CASSLRTIRESGYGYTF. The chain recombines TRBV7-8 with TRBJ1-2, with TRBD1 as a possible D gene (5 bases). Germline V lookup: CDR1 SGHVS, CDR2 FQNEAQ. Trimming took 3 bases from V and 4 from J, leaving 21 bases between them. The CDR3 totals 17 residues.